Given below is one T cell receptor beta chain in context. A history of autoimmune disease or systemic immunosuppression excluded patients. This record belongs to a study of OX40 agonist ivuxolimab in advanced cancers. Overall study context: Patients in the trial were receiving intravenous ivuxolimab every 2 weeks, at doses of 0.01 to 10 mg/kg.

Germline V gene data show CDR1 as SGDLS and CDR2 as YYNGEE. The V segment lost 1 base and the J segment 4 bases; nucleotides outside the gene matches: 3. CDR3 size: 14 residues. Produced via immunoSEQ multiplex PCR; TCRdb's table is partial and in-frame only. The repertoire holds tens of thousands of clones, with 88% as singletons. This sequence joins TRBV9 and TRBJ2-3; 7 bases are a match to TRBD2. This TCR was sampled from an adult with an advanced solid tumor such as melanoma, head and neck, liver or kidney cancer. Sequenced here: CD4+ or CD8+ T cells sorted from blood, sampled in a trial of the OX40 agonist ivuxolimab. The CDR3, as DNA: TGTGCCAGCAGCGTAAGAGGACTAGCAGATACGCAGTATTTT. Amino acids: CASSVRGLADTQYF.